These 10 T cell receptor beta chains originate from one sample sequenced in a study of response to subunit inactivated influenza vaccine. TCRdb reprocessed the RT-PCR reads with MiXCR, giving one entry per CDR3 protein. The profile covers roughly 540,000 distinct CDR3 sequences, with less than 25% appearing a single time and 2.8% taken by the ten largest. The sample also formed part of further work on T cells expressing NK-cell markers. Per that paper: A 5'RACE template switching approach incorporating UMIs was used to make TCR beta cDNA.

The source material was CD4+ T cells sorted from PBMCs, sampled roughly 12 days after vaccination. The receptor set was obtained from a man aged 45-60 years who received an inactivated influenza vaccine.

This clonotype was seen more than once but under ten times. DNA for the CDR3: TGTGCCAGTAGTCTCTGGACAGGGGGCACAGATACGCAGTATTTT. Residues: CASSLWTGGTDTQYF. This chain uses TRBV19 with TRBJ2-3, with TRBD1 matching 9 bases. Unmatched junction bases numbered 4, after V lost 5 bases and J lost 1 base. The germline V gene has CDR1 LNHDA and CDR2 SQIVND (reference sequence). This CDR3 region has 15 residues.

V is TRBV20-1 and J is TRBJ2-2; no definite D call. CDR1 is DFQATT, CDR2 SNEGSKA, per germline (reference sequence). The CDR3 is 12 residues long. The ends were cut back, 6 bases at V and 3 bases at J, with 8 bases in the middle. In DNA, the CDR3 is TGCAGTGCAAATGTAGACACCGGGGAGCTGTTTTTT. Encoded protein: CSANVDTGELFF.

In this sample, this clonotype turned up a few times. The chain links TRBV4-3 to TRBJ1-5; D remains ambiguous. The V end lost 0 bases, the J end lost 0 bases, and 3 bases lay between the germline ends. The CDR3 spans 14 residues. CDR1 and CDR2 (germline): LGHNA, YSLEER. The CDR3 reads CASSQELSNQPQHF. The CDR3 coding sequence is TGCGCCAGCAGCCAAGAACTTAGCAATCAGCCCCAGCATTTT.

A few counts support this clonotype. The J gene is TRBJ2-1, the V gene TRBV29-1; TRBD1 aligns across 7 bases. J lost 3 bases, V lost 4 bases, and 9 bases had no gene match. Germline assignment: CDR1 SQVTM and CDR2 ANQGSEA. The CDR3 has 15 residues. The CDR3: CSVAATGNLYNEQFF. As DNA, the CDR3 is TGCAGCGTTGCGGCGACAGGGAACCTCTACAATGAGCAGTTCTTC.

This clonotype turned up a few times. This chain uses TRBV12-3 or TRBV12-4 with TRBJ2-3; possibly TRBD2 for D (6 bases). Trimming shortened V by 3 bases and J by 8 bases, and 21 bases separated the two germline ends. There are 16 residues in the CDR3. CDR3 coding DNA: TGTGCCAGCAGTTTTGGAGGGGAGGCACAAGGAGGTACGCAGTATTTT. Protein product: CASSFGGEAQGGTQYF.

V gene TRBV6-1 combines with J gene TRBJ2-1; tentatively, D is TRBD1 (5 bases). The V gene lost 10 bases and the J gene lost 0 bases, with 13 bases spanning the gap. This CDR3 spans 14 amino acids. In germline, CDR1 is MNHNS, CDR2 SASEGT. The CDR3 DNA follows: TGTGCCACCGCCCGAAGGGGCTCCTACAATGAGCAGTTCTTC. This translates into CATARRGSYNEQFF.

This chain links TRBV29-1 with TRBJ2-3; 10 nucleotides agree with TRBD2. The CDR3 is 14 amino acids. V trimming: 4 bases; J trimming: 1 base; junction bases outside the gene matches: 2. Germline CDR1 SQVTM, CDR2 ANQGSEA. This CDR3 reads CSVASGRGTDTQYF. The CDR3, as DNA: TGCAGCGTTGCCAGCGGGAGGGGCACAGATACGCAGTATTTT.

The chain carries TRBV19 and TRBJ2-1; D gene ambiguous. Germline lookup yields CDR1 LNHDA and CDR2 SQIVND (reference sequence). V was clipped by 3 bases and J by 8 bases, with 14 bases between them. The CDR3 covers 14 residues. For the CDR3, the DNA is TGTGCCAGTAGTATGACCCTCCCATTGGATGAGCAGTTCTTC. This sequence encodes CASSMTLPLDEQFF.

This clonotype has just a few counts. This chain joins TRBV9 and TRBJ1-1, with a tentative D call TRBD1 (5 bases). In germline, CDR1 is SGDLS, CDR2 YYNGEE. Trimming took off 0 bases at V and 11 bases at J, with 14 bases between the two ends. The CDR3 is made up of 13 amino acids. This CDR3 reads CASSVDGQGSAFF. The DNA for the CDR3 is TGTGCCAGCAGCGTAGATGGTCAGGGTTCGGCTTTCTTT.

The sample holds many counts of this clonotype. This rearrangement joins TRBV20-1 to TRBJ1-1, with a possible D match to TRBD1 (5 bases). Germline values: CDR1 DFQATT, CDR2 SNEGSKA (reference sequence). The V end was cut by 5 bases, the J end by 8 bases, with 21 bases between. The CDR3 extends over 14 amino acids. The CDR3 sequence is CSARSGTHQLEAFF. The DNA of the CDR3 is TGCAGTGCTCGCTCCGGGACTCATCAGTTAGAAGCTTTCTTT.